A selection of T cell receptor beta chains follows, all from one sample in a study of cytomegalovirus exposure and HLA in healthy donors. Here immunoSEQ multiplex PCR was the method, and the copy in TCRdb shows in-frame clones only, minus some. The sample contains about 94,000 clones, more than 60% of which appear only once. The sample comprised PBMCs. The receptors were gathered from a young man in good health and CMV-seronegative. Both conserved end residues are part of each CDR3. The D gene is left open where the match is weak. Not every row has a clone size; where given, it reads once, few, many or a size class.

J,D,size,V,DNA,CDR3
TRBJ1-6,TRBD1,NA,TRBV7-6,TGTGCCAGCAGCTTTGGACAGGGGAATTCACCCCTCCACTTT,CASSFGQGNSPLHF
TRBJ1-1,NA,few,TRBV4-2,TGTGCCAGCAGCCAAGGGTGGGGGGCTGAAGCTTTCTTT,CASSQGWGAEAFF
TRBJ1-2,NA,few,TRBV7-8,TGTGCCAGCAGCCGTGCTCAGTGGGAGATCTATGGCTACACCTTC,CASSRAQWEIYGYTF
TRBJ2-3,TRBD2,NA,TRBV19,TGTGCCAGTAGTAAAGGCCTAGCGGGGACAGATACGCAGTATTTT,CASSKGLAGTDTQYF
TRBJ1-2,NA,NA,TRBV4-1,TGCGCCAGCAGCCAAGGGTTCACCACATCCTATGGCTACACCTTC,CASSQGFTTSYGYTF
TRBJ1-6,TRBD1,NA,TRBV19,TGTGCCAGTAGCCGGACAGGCCCGAGCTCCTATAATTCACCCCTCCACTTT,CASSRTGPSSYNSPLHF
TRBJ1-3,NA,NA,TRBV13,TGTGCCAGCAGCCCCGGCTCTGGAAACACCATATATTTT,CASSPGSGNTIYF
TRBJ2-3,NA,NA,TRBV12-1,TGTGCCAGCAGCTCCCTAGCGGGAGCTAGTTCAGATACGCAGTATTTC,CASSSLAGASSDTQYF
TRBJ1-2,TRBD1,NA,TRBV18,TGTGCCAGCTCACCAGGGGCAGGGGGCGACTATGGCTACACCTTC,CASSPGAGGDYGYTF
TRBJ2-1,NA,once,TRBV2,TGTGCCAGCAGTGTGGTCGGGCAGTTCTTC,CASSVVGQFF
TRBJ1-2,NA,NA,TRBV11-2,TGTGCCAGCAGCTTAGTCGGCTGGCAGGGTAGGGATGGCTACACCTTC,CASSLVGWQGRDGYTF
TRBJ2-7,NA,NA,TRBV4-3,TGCGCCAGCAGCCAAGCTCTCGTGGGAGCAACCTACGAGCAGTACTTC,CASSQALVGATYEQYF
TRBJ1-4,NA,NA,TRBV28,TGTGCCAGCCGGGGGAGCGGGGCCGGTAATGAAAAACTGTTTTTT,CASRGSGAGNEKLFF
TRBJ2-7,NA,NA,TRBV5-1,TGCGCCAGCAGCTGGAATCCGGGGGAATACGAGCAGTACTTC,CASSWNPGEYEQYF
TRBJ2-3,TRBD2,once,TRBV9,TGTGCCAGCAGCGCCAAACTAGCGGGAGGCGCAGATACGCAGTATTTT,CASSAKLAGGADTQYF
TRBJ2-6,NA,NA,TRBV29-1,TGCAGCGCCGGCCCGGAGGCGATGGCCAACGTCCTGACTTTC,CSAGPEAMANVLTF
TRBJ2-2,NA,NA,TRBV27,TGTGCCAGCAGTTTATTCGGTTCGGTGAGCCTAGGAAGGGGGGAGCTGTTTTTT,CASSLFGSVSLGRGELFF
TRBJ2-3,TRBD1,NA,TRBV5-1,TGCGCCAGCTACTCCGGGACAGGCGGCACAGATACGCAGTATTTT,CASYSGTGGTDTQYF
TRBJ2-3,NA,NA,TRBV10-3,TGTGCCATCAGTGAGTCGTTGACTAGAGCTGGCACAGATACGCAGTATTTT,CAISESLTRAGTDTQYF
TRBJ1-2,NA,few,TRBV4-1,TGCGCCAGCAGCCAAGATACCTTCAACGAGGGAGGGACGTTATATGGCTACACCTTC,CASSQDTFNEGGTLYGYTF
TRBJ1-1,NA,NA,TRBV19,TGTGCCAGTAGCCAACGGTTTGCCGCTGAAGCTTTCTTT,CASSQRFAAEAFF
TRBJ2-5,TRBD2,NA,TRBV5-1,TGCGCCAGCAGCTTGGCTACTAGCGTTGGAGAGACCCAGTACTTC,CASSLATSVGETQYF
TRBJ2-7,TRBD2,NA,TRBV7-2,TGTGCCAGCAGGGTAGCGGGGGGGGGCTCCTACGAGCAGTACTTC,CASRVAGGGSYEQYF
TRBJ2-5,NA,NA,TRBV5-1,TGCGCCAGCAGCTTGCTAAGTGAGGCCCAGTACTTC,CASSLLSEAQYF
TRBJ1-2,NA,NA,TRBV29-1,TGCAGCGTCGCACAGGGCTATGGCTACACCTTC,CSVAQGYGYTF
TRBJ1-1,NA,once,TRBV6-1,TGTGCCAGCAGATCATTTCAGGGTTCCGAAGCTTTCTTT,CASRSFQGSEAFF
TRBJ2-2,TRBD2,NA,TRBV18,TGTGCCAGCTCAACGAAACTTGGACTAGCGGGAGACACCGGGGAGCTGTTTTTT,CASSTKLGLAGDTGELFF
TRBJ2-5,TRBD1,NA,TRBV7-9,TGTGCCAGCAGCCTGGGACAGGGAGAAGAGACCCAGTACTTC,CASSLGQGEETQYF
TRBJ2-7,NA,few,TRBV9,TGTGCCAGCAGCGCAGATCCCTGGAGCTCCTACGAGCAGTACTTC,CASSADPWSSYEQYF
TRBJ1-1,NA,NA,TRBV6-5,TGTGCCAGCAGCGTAACGAGGGTCACTGAAGCTTTCTTT,CASSVTRVTEAFF
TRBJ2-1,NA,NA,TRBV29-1,TGCAGCGTTTCCAAGGCAGGGGCCGGTAATGAGCAGTTCTTC,CSVSKAGAGNEQFF
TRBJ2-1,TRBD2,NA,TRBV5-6,TGTGCCAGCAGCGCGTTCCGCGGCGGGAGGACCCCCAGCAATGAGCAGTTCTTC,CASSAFRGGRTPSNEQFF
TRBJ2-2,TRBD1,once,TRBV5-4,TGTGCCAGCAGCTTTGGGACAGGGAGCACCGGGGAGCTGTTTTTT,CASSFGTGSTGELFF
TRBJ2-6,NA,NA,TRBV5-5,TGTGCCAGCAGCTTGGGACAAATGGGCTCTGGGGCCAACGTCCTGACTTTC,CASSLGQMGSGANVLTF
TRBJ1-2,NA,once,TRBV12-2,TGTGCAAGTCGCTTGTCGGGGGACTATGGCTACACCTTC,CASRLSGDYGYTF
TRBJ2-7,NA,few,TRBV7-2,TGTGCCAGCAGCACCATTAGTTCATCCTCCTACGAGCAGTACTTC,CASSTISSSSYEQYF
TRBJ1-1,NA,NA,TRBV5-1,TGCGCCAGCAGCTTGGAAGCCGCTGAAGCTTTCTTT,CASSLEAAEAFF
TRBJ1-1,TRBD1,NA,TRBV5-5,TGTGCCAGCAGCTCAAACCCGGGACAGGGAGTGAACACTGAAGCTTTCTTT,CASSSNPGQGVNTEAFF
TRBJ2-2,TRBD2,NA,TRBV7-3,TGTGCCAGCAGCGCGTTAGCGGGGGTTAACACCGGGGAGCTGTTTTTT,CASSALAGVNTGELFF
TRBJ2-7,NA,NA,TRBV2,TGTGCCAGCAGTTCAGGGGGGAGCTACGAGCAGTACTTC,CASSSGGSYEQYF
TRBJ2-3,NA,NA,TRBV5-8,TGTGCCAGCAGCTTACGGATTCCAGGAAATACGCAGTATTTT,CASSLRIPGNTQYF
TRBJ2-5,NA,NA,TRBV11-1,TGTGCCAGCAGCTTGCGCTCAGGCCCTCAAGAGACCCAGTACTTC,CASSLRSGPQETQYF
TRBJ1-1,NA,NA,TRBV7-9,TGTGCCAGCAGCTTGTACAGGGCGAACACTGAAGCTTTCTTT,CASSLYRANTEAFF
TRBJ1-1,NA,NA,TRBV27,TGTGCCAGCCTGGAACGTGGTGGTCAGACAGGTCCCACTGAAGCTTTCTTT,CASLERGGQTGPTEAFF
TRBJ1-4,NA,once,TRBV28,TGTGCCAGCGGTTCCCAGGGTCTCGAAAAACTGTTTTTT,CASGSQGLEKLFF
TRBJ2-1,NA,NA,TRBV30,TGTGCCTGGAGTGCCGGGACTGTAACCTACAATGAGCAGTTCTTC,CAWSAGTVTYNEQFF